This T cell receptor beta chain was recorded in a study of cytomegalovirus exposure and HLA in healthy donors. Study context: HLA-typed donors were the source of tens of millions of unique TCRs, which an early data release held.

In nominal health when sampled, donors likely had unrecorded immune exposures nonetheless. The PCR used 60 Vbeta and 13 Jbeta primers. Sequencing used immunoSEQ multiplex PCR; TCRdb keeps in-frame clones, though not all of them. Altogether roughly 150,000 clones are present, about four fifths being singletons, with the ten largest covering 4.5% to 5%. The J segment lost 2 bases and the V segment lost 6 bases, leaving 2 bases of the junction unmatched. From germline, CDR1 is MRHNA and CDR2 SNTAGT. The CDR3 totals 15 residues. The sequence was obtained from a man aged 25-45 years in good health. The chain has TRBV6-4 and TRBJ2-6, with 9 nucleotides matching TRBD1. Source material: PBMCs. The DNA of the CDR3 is TGTGCCAGCAGGGGGGACAGGGCTGGGGCCAACGTCCTGACTTTC. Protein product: CASRGDRAGANVLTF.